This T cell receptor beta chain was identified during a study of blood T cell repertoires in COVID-19. In the study overall: Whether acute or convalescent, the COVID-19 samples came from the United States, Italy and Spain. T cells, B-cell-depleted T cells, or PBMCs provided the cDNA or gDNA that served as material.

In the authors' workflow: The assay estimated nucleated cells by amplifying reference gene primers. Sequenced by immunoSEQ multiplex PCR; TCRdb stores in-frame clones only, minus some. V and J calls plus clone size are reproduced from that table; the DNA served to infer D and trimming. This sample has about 230,000 clones, with around 84% found just once. The TCR sequence derives from a man aged 40-49 years who had recovered from COVID-19. Material: peripheral blood.

This CDR3 is CASSPRLAALYEQYF. The CDR3 coding sequence is TGTGCCAGCAGTCCGAGGCTAGCGGCCCTCTACGAGCAGTACTTC. V is TRBV27 and J is TRBJ2-7, with 7 bases lining up with TRBD2. CDR1 MNHEY and CDR2 SMNVEV come from the germline V gene (reference sequence). The length of the CDR3 is 15 residues. Germline trimming cut 5 bases from V and 3 bases from J; bases unmatched to any gene: 10.